This TCR beta chain was captured by sequencing in a study of spatial heterogeneity in lung cancer. The wider study: Raw-read counts averaged over ten per unique TCR and UMI combination.

TCRdb analysed the 5' RACE reads with MiXCR anew, one entry per CDR3 protein. The sample contains 85,000 to 100,000 distinct CDR3 sequences, less than 20% of which appear only once. Time point meaning: blood at routine non-recurrence follow-up after resection. Trimming cost V 6 bases and J 7 bases, with 16 bases left between them. The germline CDR1 and CDR2 sequences are LGHDT and YNNKEL (reference sequence). This CDR3 comprises 14 residues. The V and J genes are TRBV3-1 and TRBJ2-4; no clear D. Specimen: PBMCs, collected at follow-up. The receptor was derived from a male donor with early-stage non-small cell lung cancer. This CDR3 is CASSPTTRVNIQYF. The CDR3 DNA reads as TGTGCCAGCAGTCCGACCACCCGGGTCAACATTCAGTACTTC.